The 23 T cell receptor beta chains listed next were all sequenced from one sample in a study of read filtering for tumor transcriptome and immune sequencing. The library was built from 400 ng RNA with molecular barcoded adaptors for alpha/delta and beta/gamma chains. TCRdb called the reads again in MiXCR, with one record for every CDR3 protein. The sample holds about 41,000 distinct CDR3 sequences, around an eighth seen once. The specimen was a population of CD138-negative cells sorted from bone marrow. Receptors were obtained from a donor over 35 with multiple myeloma.

Note on this clonotype: A far larger clone is one base from this, pointing to a likely read error. The chain employs TRBV20-1 and TRBJ1-1; TRBD1 matches 8 bases. Germline CDR1 is DFQATT and CDR2 is SNEGSKA (reference sequence). This CDR3 spans 15 amino acids. CDR3 nucleotides: TGCAGTGCCTCCCCGGGGACAGGCAATAATTCACCCCTCCGCTTT. Its protein product is CSASPGTGNNSPLRF.

This clonotype was recorded at least ten times. This chain joins TRBV29-1 and TRBJ2-2; 7 positions agree with TRBD1. The germline V gene has CDR1 SQVTM and CDR2 ANQGSEA. The CDR3 is made up of 15 amino acids. Losses at the gene ends were 6 bases for V and 0 bases for J; bases not matched to a gene: 7. The CDR3 bases are TGCAGCGTCCGTACAGGGGAAACGAACACCGGGGAGCTGTTTTTT. This sequence encodes CSVRTGETNTGELFF.

The chain combines TRBV28 with TRBJ1-2; D perhaps matches TRBD1 (6 bases). V lost 8 bases and J 2 bases, leaving 12 bases between the germline ends. The CDR3 is 13 amino acids. Per germline, CDR1 MDHEN and CDR2 SYDVKM. CDR3 DNA sequence: TGTGCCAGCGAAGACAGGCACAACTATGGCTACACCTTC. This gives the protein CASEDRHNYGYTF.

This clonotype was observed many times. The V call is TRBV6-5, the J call TRBJ2-7, with D perhaps matching TRBD1 or TRBD2 (5 bases each). V was shortened by 7 bases and J by 6 bases, with 19 bases between the two germline ends. This CDR3 is 14 amino acids long. Germline V CDR1 and CDR2: MNHEY, SVGAGI. CDR3 sequence (DNA): TGTGCCAGCACAAAGCCGGGACCCGGCGGCGAGCAGTACTTC. Protein product: CASTKPGPGGEQYF.

At least ten counts were recorded for this clonotype. It may be a read error: a sequence one base away is much more abundant. The genes are TRBV20-1 and TRBJ1-4, with D maybe TRBD1 (6 bases). CDR3 length: 15 amino acids. V dropped 3 bases and J dropped 7 bases, with 18 bases sitting between them. The germline gives CDR1 DFQATT, CDR2 SNEGSKA (reference sequence). CDR3 sequence: CSARSFRGPSEKLFF. The CDR3 bases are TGCAGTGCTAGGAGTTTCAGGGGTCCTAGTGAAAAACTGTTTTTT.

This clonotype appeared a few times. The V gene is TRBV29-1, the J gene TRBJ2-7; D is possibly TRBD1 (6 bases). The CDR3 covers 13 residues. Trimming pared 1 base from V and 1 base from J, leaving 8 bases between. Germline CDR1 reads SQVTM; CDR2 reads ANQGSEA. DNA for the CDR3: TGCAGCGTTGAAGGGACAGCTTCCTACGAGCAGTACTTC. This translates into CSVEGTASYEQYF.

This clonotype was seen ten or more times. V gene TRBV4-3 combines with J gene TRBJ2-5; D uncertain. V was clipped by 1 base and J by 5 bases, with 14 bases between them. The CDR3 totals 15 residues. CDR1 LGHNA and CDR2 YSLEER come from the germline V gene. CDR3 nucleotide sequence: TGCGCCAGCAGCCAAGCGCTGGGCCAGTCGGAGACCCAGTACTTC. This translates into CASSQALGQSETQYF.

This clonotype was picked up many times. The chain uses TRBV7-3 and TRBJ2-7; a possible D gene is TRBD1 (6 bases). The V end lost 4 bases, the J end lost 5 bases, and 15 bases lay between the germline ends. Germline-derived CDR1 and CDR2 are SGHTA and FQGTGA. The CDR3 runs 14 residues. CDR3 sequence (DNA): TGTGCCAGCAGCTGGGACACCACCCCACACGAGCAGTACTTC. Translation: CASSWDTTPHEQYF. Full variable domain (missing parts from reference TRBV7-3 and TRBJ2-7): GAGVSQTPSNKVTEKGKYVELRCDPISGHTALYWYRQSLGQGPEFLIYFQGTGAADDSGLPNDRFFAVRPEGSVSTLKIQRTERGDSAVYLCASSWDTTPHEQYFGPGTRLTVT.

This clonotype was recorded at least ten times. This rearrangement joins TRBV19 to TRBJ2-3; 8 bases line up with TRBD1. The germline V gene encodes CDR1 LNHDA and CDR2 SQIVND (reference sequence). V shed 5 bases and J 2 bases; nucleotides not matched to a gene: 6. This CDR3 region has 15 residues. CDR3 region: CASSPAGGDTDTQYF. DNA of the CDR3: TGTGCCAGTAGTCCAGCAGGGGGCGACACAGATACGCAGTATTTT.

This clonotype has a count of ten or more. This sequence joins TRBV2 and TRBJ1-6, with 7 bases lining up with TRBD1. This CDR3 has 16 residues. CDR1 is SNHLY and CDR2 is FYNNEI in the germline V gene. The V gene end was trimmed by 6 bases and the J gene end by 3 bases; junction bases not matched to a gene: 8. The CDR3 spells CASSESTGNYNSPLHF. Written as DNA, the CDR3 is TGTGCCAGCAGCGAATCGACAGGGAACTATAATTCACCCCTCCACTTT.

To note about this clonotype: A much larger clone lies one base from this, so it may be a read error. J is TRBJ2-2 and V is TRBV10-3; 7 bases are shared with TRBD1. This CDR3 spans 18 amino acids. After removal of 0 bases from V and 4 bases from J, the junction contained 11 bases not matched to a gene. Germline lookup yields CDR1 ENHRY and CDR2 SYGVKD. The CDR3: CAISESTGQDSSTGELFF. In nucleotides, the CDR3 is TGTGCCATCAGTGAGTCGACAGGGCAAGACTCAAGCACCGGGGAGCTGTTTTTT.

This chain joins TRBV20-1 and TRBJ1-1; tentatively, D is TRBD1 (6 bases). CDR3 length: 17 amino acids. Germline lookup yields CDR1 DFQATT and CDR2 SNEGSKA (reference sequence). Trimming left V 0 bases short and J 5 bases short, with 22 bases between. CDR3 coding DNA: TGCAGTGCTAGAGATGGCTCATGGGGGGCGGAAGGGACTGAAGCTTTCTTT. Its translation is CSARDGSWGAEGTEAFF.

This clonotype was seen ten or more times. The V gene is TRBV2, the J gene TRBJ2-7; possibly TRBD2 for D (6 bases). Per the germline V gene, CDR1 is SNHLY and CDR2 is FYNNEI. The CDR3 contains 14 residues. Trimming shortened V by 1 base and J by 5 bases, and 12 bases separated the two germline ends. CDR3 amino acids: CASSEGWGDHEQYF. CDR3 nucleotides: TGTGCCAGCAGTGAAGGGTGGGGGGACCACGAGCAGTACTTC.

This clonotype showed up many times. The genes are TRBV29-1 and TRBJ2-3, with D perhaps TRBD2 (5 bases). This CDR3 spans 13 amino acids. V lost 4 bases and J 4 bases, leaving 12 bases between the germline ends. Germline-derived CDR1 and CDR2 are SQVTM and ANQGSEA. CDR3: CSVGLALADTQYF. The CDR3 DNA reads as TGCAGCGTTGGGTTAGCGTTAGCAGATACGCAGTATTTT.

This clonotype was found many times. The rearrangement joins TRBV6-2 or TRBV6-3 to TRBJ2-1; possible D gene TRBD2, 6 bases. The CDR3 is made up of 16 amino acids. Trimming removed 6 bases at V and 4 bases at J, with 19 bases between. Germline V gene data show CDR1 as MNHEY and CDR2 as SVGEGT. DNA for the CDR3: TGTGCCAGCAGGGCCCTTTGGCGGGAACAGTACAATGAGCAGTTCTTC. Residues: CASRALWREQYNEQFF.

This clonotype was found many times. This chain links TRBV20-1 with TRBJ1-3, with D possibly TRBD1 on 6 matching bases. In germline, CDR1 is DFQATT, CDR2 SNEGSKA (reference sequence). Trimming shortened V by 5 bases and J by 4 bases, and 12 bases separated the two germline ends. The CDR3 contains 13 residues. The CDR3 DNA sequence: TGCAGTGCTCATGGGGGCTTCGGAAACACCATATATTTT. Its protein is CSAHGGFGNTIYF.

The CDR3 DNA reads TGTGCCAGCAGCTTGGGATTAGCGGGCCAAGAGACCCAGTACTTC. Translated: CASSLGLAGQETQYF. V is TRBV5-6 and J is TRBJ2-5, with 7 bases lining up with TRBD2. The germline gives CDR1 SGHDT, CDR2 YYEEEE. Trimming took 0 bases from V and 1 from J; bases not matched to a gene: 3. The length of the CDR3 is 15 residues.

This clonotype was counted between two and nine times. This sequence joins TRBV12-3 or TRBV12-4 and TRBJ2-7; 7 bases fit TRBD1. The V and J ends lost 6 bases and 0 bases, in that order; junction bases with no gene match: 5. The CDR3 is 14 residues long. In DNA form, the CDR3 reads TGTGCCAGCAGCTTTGGACAGGTCTCCTACGAGCAGTACTTC. Its protein product is CASSFGQVSYEQYF.

This clonotype showed up just a few times. A much larger clone differs from this one at a single base, so this may be a read error. J is TRBJ1-5 and V is TRBV9; D remains unclear. CDR3 length: 15 amino acids. Per the germline V gene, CDR1 is SGDLS and CDR2 is YYNGEE. The ends were cut back, 0 bases at V and 5 bases at J, with 12 bases in the middle. CDR3 in amino acids: CASSVDPTYYQPQHF. The DNA of the CDR3 is TGTGCCAGCAGCGTAGACCCAACTTACTATCAGCCCCAGCATTTT. Full variable domain (outside the CDR3, taken from reference TRBV9 and TRBJ1-5): DSGVTQTPKHLITATGQRVTLRCSPRSGDLSVYWYQQSLDQGLQFLIQYYNGEERAKGNILERFSAQQFPDLHSELNLSSLELGDSALYFCASSVDPTYYQPQHFGDGTRLSIL.

This clonotype was observed at least ten times. V and J are TRBV6-1 and TRBJ1-5; no clear D gene. CDR1 is MNHNS and CDR2 is SASEGT in the germline V gene. The CDR3 is 16 amino acids. V lost 7 bases, J lost 4 bases, and 20 bases lay in between. This CDR3 reads CASTLSRVPMNQPQHF. Written as DNA, the CDR3 is TGTGCCAGCACTCTCTCCCGGGTCCCAATGAATCAGCCCCAGCATTTT.

This clonotype was observed many times. As DNA, the CDR3 is TGTGCCAGCAGCTTAGTCCGATCAACTAATGAAAAACTGTTTTTT. It translates to CASSLVRSTNEKLFF. This chain uses TRBV7-2 with TRBJ1-4, with no clear D. The germline CDR1 and CDR2 sequences are SGHTA and FQGNSA. The CDR3 runs 15 residues. V was shortened by 1 base and J by 0 bases, with 6 bases between the two germline ends. Drawing the rest from reference TRBV7-2 and TRBJ1-4, the complete variable domain is GAGVSQSPSNKVTEKGKDVELRCDPISGHTALYWYRQSLGQGLEFLIYFQGNSAPDKSGLPSDRFSAERTGGSVSTLTIQRTQQEDSAVYLCASSLVRSTNEKLFFGSGTQLSVL.

In its sample, this clonotype was seen once. The J gene is TRBJ2-1, the V gene TRBV7-9, with TRBD2 matching over 11 bases. This CDR3 comprises 17 residues. Germline V gives CDR1 SEHNR, CDR2 FQNEAQ (reference sequence). The V and J ends lost 6 bases and 1 base, in that order; junction bases with no gene match: 8. The CDR3: CASRATSGTSSYNEQFF. CDR3 DNA: TGTGCCAGCAGGGCGACTAGCGGGACGTCTTCCTACAATGAGCAGTTCTTC. The full variable domain, in which reference TRBV7-9 and TRBJ2-1 provide the parts outside the CDR3, is DTGVSQNPRHKITKRGQNVTFRCDPISEHNRLYWYRQTLGQGPEFLTYFQNEAQLEKSRLLSDRFSAERPKGSFSTLEIQRTEQGDSAMYLCASRATSGTSSYNEQFFGPGTRLTVL.

This clonotype was observed at least ten times. V usage is TRBV28 and J usage is TRBJ2-7, with TRBD2 matching 10 bases. The CDR3 spans 12 residues. Looked up from germline, CDR1 is MDHEN and CDR2 is SYDVKM. V lost 2 bases, J lost 11 bases, and 3 bases stayed unmatched. DNA of the CDR3: TGTGCCAGCAGTTTACTAGCGGGAGCAGAGTACTTC. Translated: CASSLLAGAEYF.